This T cell receptor (beta chain) is drawn from a study of T cell responses to AZD1222 COVID-19 vaccine. Notes on this clone: Its specificity is unknown.

Broader study findings: Among vaccine-associated CD4 TCRs, coverage spanned spike, with dominance at 160-218 and 743-854.

The assay was immunoSEQ multiplex PCR, and TCRdb's table has in-frame clones only and misses some. The repertoire holds 150,000 or so clones, with less than 95% as singletons. The germline CDR1 and CDR2 sequences are SGHTS and YDEGEE. The ends were cut back, 2 bases at V and 5 bases at J, with 10 bases in the middle. This CDR3 is 14 amino acids long. The clonotype was recovered from an adult who received the AZD1222 COVID-19 vaccine. Here the sequenced sample was peripheral blood, taken 28 days after the second AZD1222 dose. The rearrangement uses TRBV5-8 and TRBJ1-4, with no clear D. CDR3 region: CASSFQLRNEKLFF. The CDR3 nucleotides are TGTGCCAGCAGCTTCCAATTGCGGAATGAAAAACTGTTTTTT.